The present TCR beta chain was sequenced within a study of shared clonotypes between healthy human individuals. V was pared by 3 bases and J by 3 bases, with 7 bases of the junction left unmatched. The germline V gene encodes CDR1 LNHDA and CDR2 SQIVND (reference sequence). The CDR3 contains 15 residues. In the source study's methods: Owing to the provision of junction-only sequences devoid of quality scores by immunoSEQ, filtering differed. Clones were sequenced by immunoSEQ multiplex PCR, and TCRdb holds only the in-frame ones, with some missing. V and J calls and clone size are copied from that table; D and trimming were computed from the DNA. Among some 2 million clones listed, 85% to 95% were seen once.

The sequencing sample was made of naive CD4+ T cells sorted from blood. Subset reported: CD45RA+ positively selected. The rearrangement links TRBV19 to TRBJ2-7, with 8 nucleotides matching TRBD2. The sequence was obtained from a man younger than 35 in good health. CDR3 in amino acids: CASSMGGAGDYEQYF. The CDR3 region has the DNA TGTGCCAGTAGTATGGGTGGAGCGGGGGACTACGAGCAGTACTTC.